These T cell receptor beta chains were read from a single sample in a study of read filtering for tumor transcriptome and immune sequencing. MiXCR, applied by TCRdb to the reads, yields one record per CDR3 protein. The table records tens of thousands of distinct CDR3 sequences, approximately 17% of them present only once. The specimen sequenced was a population of CD138-negative cells sorted from bone marrow. The receptor source for this set is a donor aged 40 or older with multiple myeloma. CDR3s include the opening cysteine and the closing phenylalanine or tryptophan. Each record gives: clone size, V gene, CDR3 protein. Clone size is shown for a subset of rows, as once, few, many or a class of expanded clone.

>many|TRBV2
CASHRGPTQYF
>medium-sized|TRBV19
CASSITGTSGDEQFF
>many|TRBV5-1
CASSLGGDEQYF
>medium-sized|TRBV7-2
CASSPTGNYNEQFF
>medium-sized|TRBV2
CAASGGSSYNEQFF
>many|TRBV6-5
CASSIGLDTTDTQYF
>many|TRBV6-2/TRBV6-3
CASSIGTGTGELFF
>many|TRBV20-1
CSARDWGDGEQFF
>.|TRBV5-1
CASSFTGTSGTDTQYF
>many|TRBV2
CASRRGGASVTSTDTQYF
>.|TRBV29-1
CSVEVVLREADTQYF
>many|TRBV4-2
CASSRETIYEQYF
>.|TRBV7-2
CASGGQGNTGELFF
>many|TRBV19
CASSIVGELFF
>.|TRBV6-1
CASSDGGGESQPQHF
>many|TRBV29-1
CSVEDRIKGLNTEAFF
>many|TRBV24-1
CATSDGLASNSPLHF
>medium-sized|TRBV20-1
CSASSGISYNEQFF
>many|TRBV7-9
CASSSGTDQPQHF
>many|TRBV30
CAWSGGLGPYEQYF
>many|TRBV6-5
CASSYGGADYGYTF
>many|TRBV20-1
CSARDGGGQRTGELFF
>many|TRBV7-9
CASSLTPGQPYNEQFF
>few|TRBV5-6
CASGGLAGEYNEQFF
>many|TRBV2
CASTFGTGSQETQYF
>many|TRBV4-1
CASSQLGLAGKNTGELFF
>.|TRBV20-1
CSAQGLNTEAFF
>many|TRBV25-1
CASSLSVRGETQYF
>many|TRBV2
CASQQSTGSTGELFF